The rows below give T cell receptor beta chains drawn from one sample of a study of regulatory T cells in long-lasting Graves disease. Via MiXCR, TCRdb re-called the multiplex PCR reads, giving one row per CDR3 protein. The sample shows hundreds of thousands of distinct CDR3 sequences, 20% of them seen only once. Specimen: peripheral blood mononuclear cells (PBMCs), collected when the disease was refractory, from a patient treated with antithyroid drugs. These receptors all come from a female donor with Graves disease. The CDR3 runs from the conserved cysteine through the conserved F or W. D genes are given only for firm matches. Not all rows give a size; the values are once, few, many and, for expanded clones, a class.

clone_size	v_call	j_call	d_call	cdr3_nt	cdr3_aa
few	TRBV7-2	TRBJ1-2	.	TGTGCCAGCAGCGGGACGGTGACTGGGCAGGATGGCTACACCTTC	CASSGTVTGQDGYTF
once	TRBV3-1	TRBJ2-2	TRBD2	TGTGCCAGCAGCCTAGCGGGAGGGCCGACCGGGGAGCTGTTTTTT	CASSLAGGPTGELFF
many	TRBV29-1	TRBJ2-7	.	TGCAGCGTTGTCCACCAGCTCGGGGCGCGGGGTACGTACGAGCAGTACTTC	CSVVHQLGARGTYEQYF
.	TRBV7-8	TRBJ1-2	TRBD1	TGTGCCAGCAGCTTTGGCAGGGGGCTGTCTGGCTACACCTTC	CASSFGRGLSGYTF
few	TRBV14	TRBJ2-7	.	TGTGCCAGCAGCCAAGATTCTTGGGGGGAGTCACACGAGCAGTACTTC	CASSQDSWGESHEQYF
.	TRBV7-2	TRBJ2-1	.	TGTGCCAGCAGCTTCGAGGGCAATGAGCAGTTCTTC	CASSFEGNEQFF
.	TRBV4-1	TRBJ2-7	.	TGCGCCAGCAGCCAAGATCCACACGGCGAGCAGTACTTC	CASSQDPHGEQYF
few	TRBV7-2	TRBJ2-7	TRBD2	TGTGCCAGCAGCTGGACCGGGACTAGCGGGAGCGACGAGCAGTACTTC	CASSWTGTSGSDEQYF
few	TRBV5-1	TRBJ1-1	.	TGCGCCAGCAGCCCGCGAGCAGGCACTGAAGCTTTCTTT	CASSPRAGTEAFF
once	TRBV18	TRBJ1-1	.	TGTGCCAGCTCGCCCCCGGGACAACCAATGAACACTGAAGCTTTCTTT	CASSPPGQPMNTEAFF
.	TRBV4-1	TRBJ2-2	.	TGCGCCAGCAGCTACGGAGTGCAACGGTCCGGGGAGCTGTTTTTT	CASSYGVQRSGELFF
few	TRBV9	TRBJ2-2	.	TGTGCCAGCAGCCCTCGGACAGTCACCGGGGAGCTGTTTTTT	CASSPRTVTGELFF
many	TRBV28	TRBJ1-4	.	TGTGCCAGCAGTTTCCTAAGGGGTCTCGATGAAAAACTGTTTTTT	CASSFLRGLDEKLFF
many	TRBV7-2	TRBJ1-6	.	TGTGCCAGCAGCACCCTCAAGGGCTCGTATAATTCACCCCTCCACTTT	CASSTLKGSYNSPLHF
.	TRBV20-1	TRBJ2-4	TRBD2	TGCAGTGCTAGAGCCTTAACTAGCGGGGTTTACAGCCAAGCCAAAAACATTCAGTACTTC	CSARALTSGVYSQAKNIQYF
many	TRBV7-2	TRBJ2-7	TRBD2	TGTGCCAGCAGCCCCGCGCGGGGGGGCGGGTCCTACGAGCAGTACTTC	CASSPARGGGSYEQYF
few	TRBV5-1	TRBJ1-2	.	TGCGCCAGCAGACTCTCGTCAGGAGACGGCTACACCTTC	CASRLSSGDGYTF
few	TRBV19	TRBJ1-3	.	TGTGCCAGTAGTAAATTGCCGGACCGAGGAAACACCATATATTTT	CASSKLPDRGNTIYF
many	TRBV12-3/TRBV12-4	TRBJ2-7	.	TGTGCCAGCAGGTCGACAGTCTCCTACGAGCAGTACTTC	CASRSTVSYEQYF
many	TRBV5-1	TRBJ2-2	TRBD1	TGCGCCAGCAGCCAGGGACAGCCCGGGGAGCTGTTTTTT	CASSQGQPGELFF
.	TRBV5-6	TRBJ2-2	.	TGTGCCAGCAGCTTGGATTGGGCGGACTACACCGGGGAGCTGTTTTTT	CASSLDWADYTGELFF
many	TRBV11-2	TRBJ1-6	.	TGTGCCAGCAGCTTAATAGGGTTCGATTCACCCCTCCACTTT	CASSLIGFDSPLHF
once	TRBV30	TRBJ2-7	.	TGTGCCTGGAGGGGCGGAGCGGCACCAACCTACGAGCAGTACTTC	CAWRGGAAPTYEQYF
many	TRBV12-3/TRBV12-4	TRBJ1-6	TRBD1	TGTGCCAGCAGTTTGGGGACAGCTTCACCCCTCCACTTT	CASSLGTASPLHF
.	TRBV24-1	TRBJ1-2	.	TGTGCCACCAGTGATGAGCAGAACTATGGCTACACCTTC	CATSDEQNYGYTF
many	TRBV28	TRBJ2-5	TRBD1	TGTGCCAGCAGTTCACCGGGACAGCAAGAGACCCAGTACTTC	CASSSPGQQETQYF
.	TRBV10-3	TRBJ2-4	TRBD1	TGTGCCATCAGTGACTTTCCGGGACAGACCAAAACCATTCAGTACTTC	CAISDFPGQTKTIQYF
many	TRBV12-3/TRBV12-4	TRBJ1-2	.	TGTGCCAGCAGTTTAGCCGGGACCCTGACCAGCGGCTACACCTTC	CASSLAGTLTSGYTF
.	TRBV6-2/TRBV6-3	TRBJ2-7	.	TGTGCCAGGCCAGCTGGGGTCTACGAGCAGTACTTC	CARPAGVYEQYF
.	TRBV19	TRBJ1-2	TRBD1	TGTGCCAGTAGTATATCGCCGGGACAGGGTGGCTACACCTTC	CASSISPGQGGYTF
few	TRBV7-2	TRBJ1-6	TRBD1	TGTGCCAGCAGCTCCGGACAGGGATACAATTCACCCCTCCACTTT	CASSSGQGYNSPLHF
.	TRBV6-1	TRBJ1-5	TRBD1	TGTGCCAGCAGCGCCGGGACAGGCCATCAGCCCCAGCATTTT	CASSAGTGHQPQHF
few	TRBV6-1	TRBJ1-5	TRBD1	TGTGCCAGCAGGCAGGACAGGGGCCAGCCCCAGCATTTT	CASRQDRGQPQHF
few	TRBV6-4	TRBJ2-7	.	TGTGCCAGCAGTGAGAGGGCTAACCCCCCGGCGGGCGAGCAGTACTTC	CASSERANPPAGEQYF
many	TRBV6-1	TRBJ2-7	TRBD1	TGTGCCAGCAGTCCTGCCAGGGGGCAGACCTACGAGCAGTACTTC	CASSPARGQTYEQYF
many	TRBV27	TRBJ1-4	.	TGTGCCAGCAGTTTAAGAGCTAGTATAGAGGAAAAACTGTTTTTT	CASSLRASIEEKLFF
many	TRBV29-1	TRBJ2-7	TRBD2	TGCAGCGTTGGTGGGCTAGCGGGACTCGGGGACGAGCAGTACTTC	CSVGGLAGLGDEQYF
.	TRBV27	TRBJ2-1	.	TGTGCCAGCAGTCCCCTGGGGGGTCCTTGGTCCAACAATGAGCAGTTCTTC	CASSPLGGPWSNNEQFF
many	TRBV3-1	TRBJ1-4	.	TGTGCCAGCAGCCACGGGGGAAAACTGTTTTTT	CASSHGGKLFF
many	TRBV27	TRBJ1-5	.	TGTGCCAGCAGTTTATCGGGGGGGCGCGGATCACAGCCCCAGCATTTT	CASSLSGGRGSQPQHF
few	TRBV6-2/TRBV6-3	TRBJ2-6	.	TGTGCCAGCATGAGCTCTGGGGCCAACGTCCTGACTTTC	CASMSSGANVLTF
.	TRBV7-8	TRBJ2-7	.	TGTGCCAGCAGCTTAGGAGGGCTGAACTACGAGCAGTACTTC	CASSLGGLNYEQYF
.	TRBV10-3	TRBJ2-5	.	TGTGCCATCAGTGAGAGACCGGGAGAGACCCAGTACTTC	CAISERPGETQYF
.	TRBV6-1	TRBJ1-1	.	TGTGCCAGCAGTGAGGGGGGCACGAACACTGAAGCTTTCTTT	CASSEGGTNTEAFF
.	TRBV20-1	TRBJ2-3	TRBD2	TGCAGTGCTAGCAATAGCGGGAAAACAGATACGCAGTATTTT	CSASNSGKTDTQYF